The 2 T cell receptor beta chains given below trace back to one sample, sequenced in a study of blood T cell repertoires in COVID-19. Produced via immunoSEQ multiplex PCR; TCRdb's table is partial and in-frame only. The sample includes about 250,000 clones, about 82% of them seen just once. Sequenced sample: peripheral blood. The receptors stem from a woman aged 80 or over with COVID-19, enrolled during active disease.

The chain is built from TRBV7-9 and TRBJ2-7, with TRBD2 matching 14 bases. The CDR3 is 15 residues long. The germline CDR1 and CDR2 sequences are SEHNR and FQNEAQ (reference sequence). The V segment lost 5 bases and the J segment 5 bases; nucleotides outside the gene matches: 5. CDR3 loop: CASSRGTSGGDEQYF. CDR3 DNA sequence: TGTGCCAGCAGCCGAGGGACTAGCGGGGGCGACGAGCAGTACTTC.

The J gene is TRBJ1-1, the V gene TRBV19, with 7 bases matching TRBD1. The CDR3 loop spans 14 amino acids. With V trimmed by 5 bases and J by 5 bases, 8 bases remained unmatched. Germline assignment: CDR1 LNHDA and CDR2 SQIVND (reference sequence). CDR3 region: CASSFQTGTTEAFF. The DNA of the CDR3 is TGTGCCAGTAGTTTCCAGACAGGGACGACTGAAGCTTTCTTT.